Given below is one TCR beta chain in context. This entry comes from a study of patients and donors after allogeneic stem cell transplantation. From the RT-PCR reads, TCRdb called clonotypes with MiXCR, one entry per CDR3 protein. The table has approximately 200,000 distinct CDR3 sequences, roughly 40% seen once. CDR3 length: 14 amino acids. Germline values: CDR1 MNHNY, CDR2 SVGAGI (reference sequence). The V end was cut by 8 bases, the J end by 1 base, with 14 bases between. Sequencing was done on a sample of blood, either unsorted or a sorted T cell fraction (not recorded which). The receptor's source is a human donor who was either an allogeneic HSCT recipient or a stem cell or donor lymphocyte infusion donor (not recorded which). It is not recorded whose cells these are; they may come from a transplant donor. This chain connects TRBV6-6 to TRBJ1-1; D unresolved. This chain's CDR3 is CASWFGRSNTEAFF. Written as DNA, the CDR3 is TGTGCCAGCTGGTTCGGACGGTCGAACACTGAAGCTTTCTTT.